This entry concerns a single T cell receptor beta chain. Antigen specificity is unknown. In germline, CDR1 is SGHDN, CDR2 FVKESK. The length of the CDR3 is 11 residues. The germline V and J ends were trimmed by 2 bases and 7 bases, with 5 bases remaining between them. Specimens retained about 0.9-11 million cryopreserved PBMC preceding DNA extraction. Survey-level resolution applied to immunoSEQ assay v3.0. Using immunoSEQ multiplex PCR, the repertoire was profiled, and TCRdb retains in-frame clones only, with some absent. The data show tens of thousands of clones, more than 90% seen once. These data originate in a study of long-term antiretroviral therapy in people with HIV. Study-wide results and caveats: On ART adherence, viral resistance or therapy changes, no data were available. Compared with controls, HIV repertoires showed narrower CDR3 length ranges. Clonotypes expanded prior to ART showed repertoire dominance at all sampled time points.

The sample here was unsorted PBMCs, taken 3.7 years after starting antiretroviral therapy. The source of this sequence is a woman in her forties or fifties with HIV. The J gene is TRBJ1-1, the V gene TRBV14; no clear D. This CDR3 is CASSQHSEAFF. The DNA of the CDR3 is TGTGCCAGCAGCCAACATAGTGAAGCTTTCTTT.